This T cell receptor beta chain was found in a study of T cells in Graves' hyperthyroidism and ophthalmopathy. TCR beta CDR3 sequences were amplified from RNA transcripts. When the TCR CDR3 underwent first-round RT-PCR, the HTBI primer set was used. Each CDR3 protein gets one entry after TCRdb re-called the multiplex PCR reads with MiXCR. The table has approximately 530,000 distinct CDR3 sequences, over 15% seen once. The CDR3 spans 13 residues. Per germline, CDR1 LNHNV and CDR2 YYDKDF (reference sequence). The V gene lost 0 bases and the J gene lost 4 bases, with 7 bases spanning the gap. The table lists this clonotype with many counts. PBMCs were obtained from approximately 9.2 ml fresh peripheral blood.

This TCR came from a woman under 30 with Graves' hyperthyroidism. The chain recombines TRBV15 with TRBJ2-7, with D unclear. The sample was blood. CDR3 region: CATSRDLYYEQYF. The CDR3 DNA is TGTGCCACCAGCAGAGATCTGTATTACGAGCAGTACTTC.